These 16 T cell receptor beta chains were all obtained from the same sample, sequenced in a study of CD8 T cells in Susac syndrome. RNA amounts of 0.5 to 1 ug underwent reverse transcription with random hexamers. MiXCR was run by TCRdb on the immunoSEQ multiplex PCR reads, yielding one entry per CDR3 protein. The sample contains about 200,000 distinct CDR3 sequences, about 95% of which appear only once. Material for sequencing was CD4+ T cells from PBMCs. The source of these receptors is a human donor in good health.

The chain employs TRBV28 and TRBJ2-3; D remains ambiguous. Germline V lookup: CDR1 MDHEN, CDR2 SYDVKM. This CDR3 contains 14 residues. V was cut by 4 bases and J by 6 bases, with 14 bases left in between. The CDR3 DNA sequence: TGTGCCAGCAGTTCCCCAGATCGAGGCGATACGCAGTATTTT. This gives the protein CASSSPDRGDTQYF. The variable domain in full, with the rest retrieved from reference TRBV28 and TRBJ2-3, is DVKVTQSSRYLVKRTGEKVFLECVQDMDHENMFWYRQDPGLGLRLIYFSYDVKMKEKGDIPEGYSVSREKKERFSLILESASTNQTSMYLCASSSPDRGDTQYFGPGTRLTVL.

The rearrangement joins TRBV20-1 to TRBJ1-5; TRBD1 matches 8 bases. Trimming at V came to 3 bases and at J to 1 base, leaving 8 bases not matched to a gene. The CDR3 has 16 amino acids. The V gene's germline CDR1 is DFQATT and CDR2 SNEGSKA (reference sequence). CDR3 bases: TGCAGTGCTAGGTCCAGGGGGCGCCCGAGCAATCAGCCCCAGCATTTT. Its translation: CSARSRGRPSNQPQHF.

This clonotype appeared a single time. The chain joins TRBV27 to TRBJ2-6, with D tentatively TRBD1 (6 bases). The CDR3 is 17 residues long. Germline assignment: CDR1 MNHEY and CDR2 SMNVEV (reference sequence). With 5 bases removed from V and 3 bases from J, the gap between germline ends came to 17 bases. The CDR3 DNA follows: TGTGCCAGCAGTGCCGCCCGTACAGGGTTTGGGGCCAACGTCCTGACTTTC. Protein: CASSAARTGFGANVLTF.

This rearrangement joins TRBV7-6 to TRBJ1-1, with D uncertain. V shed 5 bases and J shed 5 bases, with 15 bases lying between them. The CDR3 has 14 residues. Per germline, CDR1 SGHVS and CDR2 FNYEAQ. DNA of the CDR3: TGTGCCAGCAGCCGAGGCCCCCCGGAGACTGAAGCTTTCTTT. Its protein product is CASSRGPPETEAFF.

This chain links TRBV20-1 with TRBJ1-2; D may be TRBD1 (5 bases). Germline CDR1 DFQATT, CDR2 SNEGSKA (reference sequence). The V and J ends lost 3 bases and 8 bases respectively, with 16 bases between them. The CDR3 has 13 amino acids. The CDR3 reads CSASGVGTWGYTF. Written as DNA, the CDR3 is TGCAGTGCTAGTGGGGTCGGGACCTGGGGCTACACCTTC.

V is TRBV20-1 and J is TRBJ2-5; a possible D gene is TRBD2 (7 bases). This CDR3 is built from 13 residues. Trimming removed 6 bases at V and 1 base at J, with 12 bases between. Germline loops: CDR1 DFQATT, CDR2 SNEGSKA (reference sequence). CDR3 region: CSAVAGAQETQYF. The CDR3, as DNA: TGCAGTGCGGTCGCGGGGGCCCAAGAGACCCAGTACTTC.

The chain uses TRBV9 and TRBJ2-1, with 7 bases matching TRBD2. The CDR3 consists of 18 residues. Germline CDR1 and CDR2: SGDLS and YYNGEE. Trimming took 0 bases from V and 0 from J; bases not matched to a gene: 9. The CDR3 loop reads CASSVALRETGSYNEQFF. The CDR3 DNA reads TGTGCCAGCAGCGTAGCTTTGCGGGAGACGGGCTCCTACAATGAGCAGTTCTTC.

This chain uses TRBV7-9 with TRBJ1-5, with D perhaps matching TRBD1 (5 bases). This CDR3 comprises 12 residues. Trimming removed 5 bases at V and 7 bases at J, with 9 bases between. Germline V CDR1 and CDR2: SEHNR, FQNEAQ (reference sequence). CDR3 bases: TGTGCCAGCAGCGTCACAGGCCAGCCCCAGCATTTT. Its protein product is CASSVTGQPQHF.

The chain joins TRBV30 to TRBJ2-1, with D uncertain. The CDR3 is made up of 14 amino acids. Trimming took 0 bases from V and 4 from J, leaving 10 bases between them. Germline CDR1 and CDR2: GTSNPN and SVGIG (reference sequence). The DNA for the CDR3 is TGTGCCTGGAGTGTTATGTTGGGGTACAATGAGCAGTTCTTC. Translating it yields CAWSVMLGYNEQFF.

V is TRBV3-1 and J is TRBJ2-4; 8 nucleotides agree with TRBD1. Per germline, CDR1 LGHDT and CDR2 YNNKEL (reference sequence). The CDR3 length is 13 residues. V trimming: 6 bases; J trimming: 6 bases; junction bases outside the gene matches: 4. The CDR3 sequence: CASSSDRANIQYF. The DNA of the CDR3 is TGTGCCAGCAGTTCGGACAGGGCAAACATTCAGTACTTC.

This rearrangement joins TRBV4-1 to TRBJ1-2; 8 bases match TRBD1. CDR3 length: 15 amino acids. CDR1 is MGHRA and CDR2 is YSYEKL in the germline V gene. V shed 4 bases and J 7 bases; nucleotides not matched to a gene: 11. The CDR3 nucleotides are TGCGCCAGCAGCCCCGGTCCGCAGGGGGCTCTTGGCTACACCTTC. It translates to CASSPGPQGALGYTF.

The gene calls are TRBV18 and TRBJ2-7; either TRBD1 or TRBD2 may fit D (6 bases each). Deletions cut 3 bases from V and 4 bases from J, with 13 bases between. Germline assignment: CDR1 KGHSH and CDR2 LQKENI. The CDR3 is 14 amino acids. In DNA form, the CDR3 reads TGTGCCAGCTCACCGTTGGGGGGCCATTACGAGCAGTACTTC. This codes for CASSPLGGHYEQYF.

The rearrangement joins TRBV13 to TRBJ1-1; D unresolved. This CDR3 contains 13 residues. Germline CDR1 and CDR2: PRHDT and FYEKMQ (reference sequence). V lost 5 bases to trimming and J lost 1 base, with 8 bases between them. CDR3 nucleotides: TGTGCCAGCAGCATTGAAGCGAACACTGAAGCTTTCTTT. Residues: CASSIEANTEAFF.

The CDR3 DNA sequence: TGTGCCAGCACCGGGAACGTCGCCACTGAAGCTTTCTTT. Translated: CASTGNVATEAFF. This rearrangement joins TRBV12-3 or TRBV12-4 to TRBJ1-1; D is unclear. Between the trimmed V and J ends, which lost 7 bases and 4 bases, there was a span of 13 bases. CDR3 length: 13 residues.

The chain combines TRBV7-2 with TRBJ1-5, with 8 bases fitting TRBD1. CDR3 length: 16 amino acids. CDR1 SGHTA and CDR2 FQGNSA come from the germline V gene. V shed 1 base and J 6 bases; nucleotides not matched to a gene: 8. The CDR3 nucleotides read TGTGCCAGCAGCTTAGGGGCGACAGGGGCCGGTCAGCCCCAGCATTTT. As protein: CASSLGATGAGQPQHF.

J is TRBJ1-5 and V is TRBV20-1; D perhaps matches TRBD1 (5 bases). This CDR3 region has 13 residues. Germline V gene data show CDR1 as DFQATT and CDR2 as SNEGSKA (reference sequence). V was clipped by 4 bases and J by 0 bases, with 7 bases between them. This CDR3 is CSATQGSNQPQHF. The DNA of the CDR3 is TGCAGTGCTACTCAGGGTAGCAATCAGCCCCAGCATTTT.